These 14 T cell receptor beta chains were all obtained from the same sample, sequenced in a study of blood T cell repertoires in COVID-19 (dated by TCRdb to the early 2020s). Receptor amplification or capture employed the immunoSEQ multiplex PCR assay. This is the immuneACCESS table as TCRdb keeps it, with only in-frame sequences that have V and J called. A part of the clones is gone; compared with another copy, unresolved V genes explain less than half, and the rest is unexplained. The sample includes just under 60,000 clones, with around 73% observed a single time. Roughly 12% of the sample is taken by the ten largest. The sample taken for sequencing was peripheral blood. The receptors stem from an elderly man with acute or convalescent COVID-19.

V gene TRBV5-1 combines with J gene TRBJ1-1, with TRBD1 identical over 9 bases. This CDR3 has 16 amino acids. V was clipped by 4 bases and J by 1 base; unmatched bases: 8. CDR1 SGHRS and CDR2 YFSETQ come from the germline V gene. DNA for the CDR3: TGCGCCAGCAGCGACAAACCACAGGGGGCGAACACTGAAGCTTTCTTT. Translated: CASSDKPQGANTEAFF.

Note on this clone: Sequence at one end of the junction differs from germline and may be a read error. The gene calls are TRBV7-2 and TRBJ2-3, with 10 bases lining up with TRBD2. The germline CDR1 and CDR2 sequences are SGHTA and FQGNSA. The CDR3 has 19 residues. The CDR3 reads CASSLVSSGRTLRHRYAVF. In DNA form, the CDR3 reads TGTGCCAGCAGCTTAGTGTCTAGCGGGAGAACTTTACGGCACAGATACGCAGTATTT. Using reference TRBV7-2 and TRBJ2-3 for the parts outside the CDR3, the full variable domain is GAGVSQSPSNKVTEKGKDVELRCDPISGHTALYWYRQSLGQGLEFLIYFQGNSAPDKSGLPSDRFSAERTGGSVSTLTIQRTQQEDSAVYLCASSLVSSGRTLRHRYAVFGPGTRLTVL.

The chain is built from TRBV28 and TRBJ2-7; D is perhaps TRBD2 (6 bases). The germline V gene has CDR1 MDHEN and CDR2 SYDVKM. The CDR3 sequence is 15 residues long. V was clipped by 5 bases and J by 3 bases, with 17 bases between them. CDR3 in DNA: TGTGCCAGCAGTCAGGGAGGAGTCGAGGACTACGAGCAGTACTTC. Residues: CASSQGGVEDYEQYF.

A single count supports this clone. The chain recombines TRBV2 with TRBJ1-2, with TRBD1 matching 7 bases. Germline CDR1 SNHLY, CDR2 FYNNEI. Trimming removed 5 bases from V and 6 bases from J; junction bases left unmatched: 9. The CDR3 spans 14 residues. The CDR3 spells CASSPTGLSDGYTF. The DNA for the CDR3 is TGTGCCAGCAGTCCGACAGGGTTATCTGATGGCTACACCTTC.

The chain couples TRBV7-3 to TRBJ2-6; TRBD1 matches 8 bases. Germline loops: CDR1 SGHTA, CDR2 FQGTGA. The CDR3 contains 15 residues. The trim removed 6 bases at V and 4 bases at J, leaving 5 bases unmatched. CDR3 in amino acids: CASSQGAGGANVLTF. DNA of the CDR3: TGTGCCAGCAGTCAGGGGGCCGGCGGGGCCAACGTCCTGACTTTC.

This rearrangement joins TRBV25-1 to TRBJ1-1, with D perhaps matching TRBD1 (6 bases). CDR1 is MGHDK and CDR2 is SYGVNS in the germline V gene. The germline V and J ends were trimmed by 5 bases and 4 bases, with 17 bases remaining between them. CDR3 length: 15 amino acids. This CDR3 is CASSSFGQTSTEAFF. In nucleotides, the CDR3 is TGTGCCAGCAGTAGCTTCGGACAGACAAGCACTGAAGCTTTCTTT.

This chain links TRBV21-1 with TRBJ2-1; the table gives TRBD2 as D, unverified against the DNA. TRBV21-1 is described as a pseudogene. The CDR3 is 18 amino acids. As DNA, the CDR3 is TGTGCCAGCAGCAAAGCGTCGGAGACGGAGAGCTCCTACAATGAGCAGTTCTTC. Its protein is CASSKASETESSYNEQFF.

The chain joins TRBV2 to TRBJ1-5; TRBD1 might be the D (5 bases). The CDR3 has 16 residues. The germline CDR1 and CDR2 sequences are SNHLY and FYNNEI. V lost 6 bases, J lost 0 bases, and 15 bases lay in between. This CDR3 reads CASSVSGGYSNQPQHF. The CDR3 nucleotides are TGTGCCAGCAGCGTCTCGGGGGGTTATAGCAATCAGCCCCAGCATTTT.

J is TRBJ2-1 and V is TRBV5-1, with a possible D match to TRBD1 (6 bases). V lost 3 bases, J lost 7 bases, and 17 bases lay in between. CDR1 and CDR2 from the germline V gene are SGHRS and YFSETQ. The CDR3 has 15 residues. DNA of the CDR3: TGCGCCAGCAGCTCGCGGCAGGGGTCGCGAAATGAGCAGTTCTTC. It is translated as CASSSRQGSRNEQFF.

CDR3 DNA sequence: TGTGCCAGCGCAGGAGGGTGGGGAAACTATGGCTACACCTTC. It yields the protein CASAGGWGNYGYTF. The rearrangement links TRBV11-1 to TRBJ1-2; no clear D. This CDR3 is 14 amino acids long. The germline V gene encodes CDR1 SGHAT and CDR2 FQDESV (reference sequence). With 8 bases removed from V and 2 bases from J, the gap between germline ends came to 15 bases.

The chain uses TRBV5-4 and TRBJ2-3, with 14 bases aligning to TRBD2. Germline CDR1 reads SGHNT; CDR2 reads YYREEE (reference sequence). V dropped 4 bases and J dropped 0; count of bases not matched to a gene: 7. The CDR3 has 18 amino acids. In DNA, the CDR3 is TGTGCCAGCAGCCTGATGACTAGCGGGAGGGGTAGCACAGATACGCAGTATTTT. Residues: CASSLMTSGRGSTDTQYF.

This sequence joins TRBV20-1 and TRBJ1-2; D is unresolved. V lost 5 bases and J lost 0, with 4 bases in between. The CDR3 is 11 amino acids. In germline, CDR1 is DFQATT, CDR2 SNEGSKA (reference sequence). CDR3 DNA: TGCAGTGCTCTTTCTAACTATGGCTACACCTTC. Its protein product is CSALSNYGYTF.

This sequence joins TRBV19 and TRBJ1-2; tentatively, D is TRBD1 (5 bases). CDR1 and CDR2 (germline): LNHDA, SQIVND (reference sequence). The V end lost 9 bases, the J end lost 4 bases, and 18 bases lay between the germline ends. The CDR3 is 14 amino acids. CDR3 in amino acids: CASSMRGGAYGYTF. In DNA, the CDR3 is TGTGCCAGCAGCATGCGGGGTGGGGCCTATGGCTACACCTTC.

This clone was seen repeatedly, ten times or more. The rearrangement uses TRBV6-1 and TRBJ1-6, with D maybe TRBD1 (6 bases). Trimming cost V 3 bases and J 7 bases, with 10 bases left between them. CDR1 and CDR2 (germline): MNHNS, SASEGT. This CDR3 region has 14 residues. CDR3 sequence (DNA): TGTGCCAGCAGTGAGGGGGCGGAGAATTCACCCCTCCACTTT. Its translation is CASSEGAENSPLHF.